The present T cell receptor (beta chain) was sequenced within a study of blood T cell repertoires in COVID-19. Overall study context: Researchers got acute and convalescent COVID-19 samples from the United States, Italy and Spain. The cDNA or gDNA used as material had been derived from T cells, B-cell-depleted T cells, or PBMCs.

Authors' methods: Estimation of nucleated cell counts was performed using reference gene primer amplification. Some clones are missing from TCRdb's copy, which holds only in-frame ones; the method was immunoSEQ multiplex PCR. D and trimming come from the DNA, and the V and J calls and clone size come from that table. Of about 59,000 clones in the sample, roughly 84% were seen once. Germline CDR1 is LNHDA and CDR2 is SQIVND (reference sequence). V was cut by 5 bases and J by 3 bases, with 14 bases left in between. The CDR3 is made up of 15 amino acids. The sequence came from an elderly man in a cohort sampled during active COVID-19. Material for sequencing was peripheral blood. This rearrangement joins TRBV19 to TRBJ2-1; D not resolved. The CDR3 DNA is TGTGCCAGTAGTCCCGACACGTTAAGCTACAATGAGCAGTTCTTC. Translation gives CASSPDTLSYNEQFF.